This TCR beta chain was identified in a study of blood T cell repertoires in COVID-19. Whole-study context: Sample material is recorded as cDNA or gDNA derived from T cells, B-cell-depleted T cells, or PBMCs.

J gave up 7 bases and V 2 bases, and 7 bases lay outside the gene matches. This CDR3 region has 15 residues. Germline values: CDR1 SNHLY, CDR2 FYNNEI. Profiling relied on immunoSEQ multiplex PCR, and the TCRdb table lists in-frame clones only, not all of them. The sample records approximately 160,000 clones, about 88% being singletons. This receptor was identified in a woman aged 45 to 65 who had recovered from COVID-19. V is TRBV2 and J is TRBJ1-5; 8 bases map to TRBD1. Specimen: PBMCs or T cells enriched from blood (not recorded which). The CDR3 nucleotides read TGTGCCAGCAGTGAATTCAGGGGGCAGGGACAGCCCCAGCATTTT. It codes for CASSEFRGQGQPQHF.